The next 25 T cell receptor beta chains were all read from a single sample in a study of blood T cells in healthy people across ages. With a J-beta primer mix and a sample-barcoded 5' primer, a second PCR ran about 7 to 12 cycles. TCRdb re-derived calls from the 5' RACE reads in MiXCR, one entry per CDR3 protein. The table includes roughly 800,000 distinct CDR3 sequences, 58% detected once. The sequenced sample consisted of blood. Every receptor here comes from a man younger than 45 in good health.

The gene calls are TRBV4-3 and TRBJ2-5; D possibly corresponds to TRBD1 (6 bases). CDR1 is LGHNA and CDR2 is YSLEER in the germline V gene. CDR3 length: 17 residues. V gave up 0 bases and J gave up 5 bases, with 19 bases separating them. The CDR3 nucleotides read TGCGCCAGCAGCCAAGATCGGGCAGGGGCCTCGACGGAGACCCAGTACTTC. Residues: CASSQDRAGASTETQYF.

The chain couples TRBV20-1 to TRBJ2-1, with D tentatively TRBD1 (5 bases). There are 15 residues in the CDR3. V was clipped by 6 bases and J by 0 bases, with 15 bases between them. CDR1 is DFQATT, CDR2 SNEGSKA, per germline (reference sequence). The CDR3 nucleotides are TGCAGTGCCCCCGACAGCCGTAGCTCCTACAATGAGCAGTTCTTC. Encoded protein: CSAPDSRSSYNEQFF.

This clonotype has at least ten counts. This chain uses TRBV20-1 with TRBJ1-5, with D possibly matching TRBD1 (6 bases). Germline CDR1 reads DFQATT; CDR2 reads SNEGSKA (reference sequence). The V end lost 3 bases, the J end lost 3 bases, and 18 bases lay between the germline ends. This CDR3 contains 16 residues. The CDR3: CSASGRGAISNQPQHF. CDR3 bases: TGCAGTGCTAGTGGGAGGGGGGCCATATCCAATCAGCCCCAGCATTTT.

The V and J genes are TRBV5-1 and TRBJ1-2; 10 positions agree with TRBD1. The CDR3 has 14 amino acids. The V segment lost 4 bases and the J segment 8 bases; nucleotides outside the gene matches: 8. CDR1 SGHRS and CDR2 YFSETQ come from the germline V gene. CDR3 loop: CASSEGTGVLGYTF. CDR3 DNA sequence: TGCGCCAGCAGCGAAGGGACAGGGGTTTTGGGCTACACCTTC.

The chain has TRBV20-1 and TRBJ1-2; D is unresolved. The germline CDR1 and CDR2 sequences are DFQATT and SNEGSKA (reference sequence). There are 11 residues in the CDR3. Trimming left V 6 bases short and J 4 bases short, with 9 bases between. This chain's CDR3 is CSAFLRYGYTF. Here the CDR3 DNA reads TGCAGTGCCTTCCTCCGCTATGGCTACACCTTC.

In its sample, this clonotype was seen a few times. This sequence joins TRBV27 and TRBJ2-7; 9 positions agree with TRBD2. The CDR3 extends over 14 amino acids. Trimming cost V 5 bases and J 3 bases; bases outside gene matches: 5. Germline values: CDR1 MNHEY, CDR2 SMNVEV (reference sequence). This CDR3 is CASSIYSGSYEQYF. Written as DNA, the CDR3 is TGTGCCAGCAGTATTTATAGCGGGAGCTACGAGCAGTACTTC.

The rearrangement uses TRBV12-3 or TRBV12-4 and TRBJ1-2; the D gene is possibly TRBD1 (5 bases). Trimming left V 8 bases short and J 4 bases short, with 14 bases between. The CDR3 has 13 residues. The CDR3 loop is CASASAGGYGYTF. The CDR3 bases are TGTGCCAGCGCAAGTGCGGGGGGCTATGGCTACACCTTC.

V and J are TRBV3-1 and TRBJ2-3, with a weak D call TRBD1 (5 bases). V lost 3 bases to trimming and J lost 2 bases, with 9 bases between them. The CDR3 runs to 14 residues. Germline loops: CDR1 LGHDT, CDR2 YNNKEL (reference sequence). The CDR3 region is CASSHGANTDTQYF. The CDR3 DNA reads as TGTGCCAGCAGCCATGGGGCGAACACAGATACGCAGTATTTT.

The CDR3 nucleotides read TGCAGCGTTGGGGTCTCCGTCGTCGCCGACGAGCAGTACTTC. Translating gives CSVGVSVVADEQYF. This chain links TRBV29-1 with TRBJ2-7, with unresolved D. The CDR3 consists of 14 residues. Trimming stripped 4 bases from V and 5 bases from J, with 18 bases between. Germline-derived CDR1 and CDR2 are SQVTM and ANQGSEA.

This clonotype has only a few counts. The chain combines TRBV7-9 with TRBJ2-7, with D hard to call. CDR3 length: 17 residues. Germline CDR1 SEHNR, CDR2 FQNEAQ (reference sequence). V lost 5 bases to trimming and J lost 0 bases, with 20 bases between them. The CDR3 loop reads CASSNQFDHRTSYEQYF. Written as DNA, the CDR3 is TGTGCCAGCAGCAACCAGTTTGACCACCGAACCTCCTACGAGCAGTACTTC.

On this clonotype: A much larger clone differs by one base, so this may be a read error. CDR3 in amino acids: CASIPTGGLETQYF. The CDR3 coding sequence is TGTGCCAGCATCCCGACAGGGGGCCTGGAGACCCAGTACTTC. The rearrangement links TRBV6-6 to TRBJ2-5; 10 bases agree with TRBD1. CDR1 and CDR2 from the germline V gene are MNHNY and SVGAGI (reference sequence). The CDR3 totals 14 residues. The J segment lost 5 bases and the V segment lost 7 bases, leaving 7 bases of the junction unmatched.

The chain combines TRBV3-1 with TRBJ2-4; D remains ambiguous. The last part of the DNA fits TRBJ2-7 better; the J call may be wrong. The CDR3 has 12 residues. Germline V gene lookup returns CDR1 LGHDT and CDR2 YNNKEL (reference sequence). CDR3 coding DNA: TGTGCCAGCAGCCAAGTGGCTAACGAGCAGTACTTC. Its protein product is CASSQVANEQYF.

In this sample, this clonotype turned up a few times. The rearrangement links TRBV12-3 or TRBV12-4 to TRBJ2-6; unclear D gene. This CDR3 has 14 residues. Trimming took off 3 bases at V and 0 bases at J, with 3 bases between the two ends. CDR3: CASSFDSGANVLTF. Here the CDR3 DNA reads TGTGCCAGCAGTTTTGACTCTGGGGCCAACGTCCTGACTTTC.

On this clonotype: A much larger clone differs by one base, so this may be a read error. J is TRBJ2-5 and V is TRBV12-3 or TRBV12-4; TRBD2 might be the D (6 bases). This CDR3 contains 13 residues. CDR3 sequence (DNA): TGTGCCTGCAGTAATTGGGGGGAAGAGACCCAGTACTTC. This gives the protein CACSNWGEETQYF.

The chain carries TRBV7-9 and TRBJ2-2, with 11 bases lining up with TRBD1. V trimming: 5 bases; J trimming: 6 bases; junction bases outside the gene matches: 11. Germline V gene data show CDR1 as SEHNR and CDR2 as FQNEAQ (reference sequence). The CDR3 runs 17 residues. The CDR3, as DNA: TGTGCCAGCAGCCCATTAGCGGGACAGGGGGTATCCGGGGAGCTGTTTTTT. It codes for CASSPLAGQGVSGELFF.

J is TRBJ2-1 and V is TRBV19; 16 positions agree with TRBD2. The trim removed 3 bases at V and 12 bases at J, leaving 11 bases unmatched. The CDR3 length is 17 residues. Germline values: CDR1 LNHDA, CDR2 SQIVND (reference sequence). The CDR3 DNA follows: TGTGCCAGTAGTATCGGGACTAGCGGGAGGGCCCGGTCCGGGCAGTTCTTC. This translates into CASSIGTSGRARSGQFF.

The chain combines TRBV20-1 with TRBJ2-7; TRBD1 aligns across 9 bases. The CDR3 runs 16 residues. V shed 0 bases and J 2 bases; nucleotides not matched to a gene: 8. Germline CDR1 reads DFQATT; CDR2 reads SNEGSKA (reference sequence). In DNA form, the CDR3 reads TGCAGTGCTAGAGATTTAAGGGACAGGGACCCCTACGAGCAGTACTTC. This translates into CSARDLRDRDPYEQYF.

This rearrangement joins TRBV20-1 to TRBJ2-1; 7 bases match TRBD1. The ends lost 6 bases at V and 0 bases at J; junction bases unmatched: 11. The germline CDR1 and CDR2 sequences are DFQATT and SNEGSKA (reference sequence). This CDR3 is 16 amino acids long. As DNA, the CDR3 is TGCAGTGCACTACCAAGACAGGGAAGCTCCTACAATGAGCAGTTCTTC. This sequence encodes CSALPRQGSSYNEQFF.

The chain links TRBV6-1 to TRBJ2-1; 9 bases are shared with TRBD2. V was pared by 6 bases and J by 6 bases, with 6 bases of the junction left unmatched. CDR1 MNHNS and CDR2 SASEGT come from the germline V gene. CDR3 length: 14 amino acids. In DNA, the CDR3 is TGTGCCAGCAGGTCCGGGACTAGCAGCAATGAGCAGTTCTTC. This encodes CASRSGTSSNEQFF.

In DNA, the CDR3 is TGCGCCAGCAGCCAATCCCAAGCTAGCGGGAGGATGGATACGCAGTATTTT. Its protein product is CASSQSQASGRMDTQYF. V usage is TRBV4-1 and J usage is TRBJ2-3; 11 bases match TRBD2. J lost 6 bases, V lost 2 bases, and 10 bases had no gene match. The CDR3 spans 17 residues. Per germline, CDR1 MGHRA and CDR2 YSYEKL.

This clonotype showed up just a few times. The chain uses TRBV18 and TRBJ2-5, with TRBD1 matching over 9 bases. CDR3 length: 15 residues. Germline assignment: CDR1 KGHSH and CDR2 LQKENI. V dropped 6 bases and J dropped 4; count of bases not matched to a gene: 9. CDR3 bases: TGTGCCAGCTCCCTACAGGGGGCGTGGATAGAGACCCAGTACTTC. Amino acids: CASSLQGAWIETQYF.

The chain joins TRBV7-2 to TRBJ1-2, with D possibly being TRBD1 (6 bases). Between the trimmed V and J ends, which lost 1 base and 2 bases, there was a span of 8 bases. Germline V lookup: CDR1 SGHTA, CDR2 FQGNSA. The CDR3 covers 14 residues. CDR3 DNA: TGTGCCAGCAGCTTAGACAGGGTGAACTATGGCTACACCTTC. This encodes CASSLDRVNYGYTF.

Turning to this clonotype: A read error may account for a junction end that differs from germline. This chain connects TRBV18 to TRBJ2-6; D uncertain. Germline CDR1 and CDR2: KGHSH and LQKENI. CDR3 length: 16 residues. CDR3 nucleotide sequence: TGTGCCAGCTCAGAAGGACGGTCCTCTCGGGCCAACGTCCTGACTTTC. This encodes CASSEGRSSRANVLTF.

The genes are TRBV20-1 and TRBJ1-2; D uncertain. The CDR3 contains 14 residues. Between the trimmed V and J ends, which lost 7 bases and 5 bases, there was a span of 20 bases. The germline gives CDR1 DFQATT, CDR2 SNEGSKA (reference sequence). CDR3 protein: CSGTTETGVYGYTF. The CDR3 bases are TGCAGTGGAACAACAGAAACCGGGGTTTATGGCTACACCTTC.

The chain carries TRBV29-1 and TRBJ2-7; 7 bases match TRBD1. CDR1 is SQVTM, CDR2 ANQGSEA, per germline. The CDR3 loop spans 12 amino acids. The trim removed 4 bases at V and 5 bases at J, leaving 5 bases unmatched. The CDR3 coding sequence is TGCAGCGTTGGGGGCCAGGGGGACGAGCAGTACTTC. Its protein product is CSVGGQGDEQYF.